The clone carrying this T cell receptor (beta chain) was seen once. What it binds is unknown. V trimming: 6 bases; J trimming: 7 bases; junction bases outside the gene matches: 9. The CDR3 contains 15 residues. Looked up from germline, CDR1 is SNHLY and CDR2 is FYNNEI. This PCR relied on a set of 60 Vbeta primers and 13 Jbeta primers. TCRdb's copy holds only in-frame clones and misses some; the assay was immunoSEQ multiplex PCR. The sample lists roughly 99,000 clones, 77% occurring once. These data come from a study of cytomegalovirus exposure and HLA in healthy donors. General study findings and limits: The authors assumed roughly uniform sequencing depth across donors for presence/absence analyses. The study designated about 180 TCR beta chains cytomegalovirus-associated. Later on, a genetic analysis was performed. It linked a missense variant in DCLRE1C with V- and J-gene trimming of TCR beta. Specific recognition of CMV antigens was confirmed in vitro for three chains (all CMV-associated).

J is TRBJ1-5 and V is TRBV2; 10 positions match TRBD1. Specimen: PBMCs. The sequence came from a male donor in good health and CMV-seronegative. The CDR3 here is CASRDRGGQGQPQHF. In DNA, the CDR3 is TGTGCCAGCAGGGACAGGGGGGGGCAGGGGCAGCCCCAGCATTTT. The whole variable domain, filled in from reference TRBV2 and TRBJ1-5, reads EPEVTQTPSHQVTQMGQEVILRCVPISNHLYFYWYRQILGQKVEFLVSFYNNEISEKSEIFDDQFSVERPDGSNFTLKIRSTKLEDSAMYFCASRDRGGQGQPQHFGDGTRLSIL.